A single sample gave rise to the 14 T cell receptor beta chains below, sequenced in a study of blood T cell repertoires in COVID-19 (dated by TCRdb to 2020 to 2021). The protocol used for the library was the immunoSEQ multiplex PCR assay. TCRdb's version of the immuneACCESS table is confined to in-frame rearrangements and falls short of the full clone set. An unresolved V gene accounts for under half of the shortfall where checked; the remainder is of unknown origin. Across this sample there are about 140,000 clones, with approximately 88% seen only once. Approximately 5.1% of the sample is taken by the ten largest. The sample comprised PBMCs or T cells enriched from blood (not recorded which). These receptors all stem from a man between 65 and 85 years old who had been exposed to COVID-19.

V and J are TRBV28 and TRBJ2-2; D might be TRBD2 (6 bases). The CDR3 has 12 residues. CDR1 and CDR2 (germline): MDHEN, SYDVKM. The CDR3, as DNA: TGTGCAGGTGGGCGGGGTGACCGGGAGCTGTTTTTT. It yields the protein CAGGRGDRELFF.

The chain carries TRBV27 and TRBJ1-2; tentative D call: TRBD1 (5 bases). V was shortened by 3 bases and J by 3 bases, with 11 bases between the two germline ends. Germline lookup yields CDR1 MNHEY and CDR2 SMNVEV (reference sequence). There are 14 residues in the CDR3. For the CDR3, the DNA is TGTGCCAGCAGTTTTAACGGGGGGGACTATGGCTACACCTTC. It yields the protein CASSFNGGDYGYTF.

CDR3 DNA sequence: TGTGCCACCAGAGGTCTAGCGGGAGGGCGCAATGAGCAGTTCTTC. It codes for CATRGLAGGRNEQFF. The J gene is TRBJ2-1, the V gene TRBV28; 12 bases are shared with TRBD2. The trim removed 10 bases at V and 6 bases at J, leaving 10 bases unmatched. This CDR3 has 15 residues. Germline values: CDR1 MDHEN, CDR2 SYDVKM.

The V call is TRBV20-1, the J call TRBJ1-2, with 8 bases fitting TRBD1. The CDR3 loop spans 13 amino acids. V lost 3 bases and J lost 7; bases outside the gene matches: 7. The V gene's germline CDR1 is DFQATT and CDR2 SNEGSKA (reference sequence). CDR3 nucleotide sequence: TGCAGTGCTAGTTCAGGGGGCGGGAGTGGCTACACCTTC. Translation: CSASSGGGSGYTF.

The J gene is TRBJ1-1, the V gene TRBV29-1; 7 positions agree with TRBD1. Germline V gene lookup returns CDR1 SQVTM and CDR2 ANQGSEA. The CDR3 sequence is 13 residues long. J was trimmed by 5 bases and V by 4 bases; bases with no gene match: 7. CDR3 bases: TGCAGCGTTGCGGACAGGAGGAAAACTGAAGCTTTCTTT. This encodes CSVADRRKTEAFF.

J is TRBJ1-1 and V is TRBV2, with 8 bases lining up with TRBD1. CDR1 and CDR2 (germline): SNHLY, FYNNEI. V shed 7 bases and J 4 bases; nucleotides not matched to a gene: 8. The CDR3 runs 14 residues. DNA for the CDR3: TGTGCCAGCACCAGACAGGGGACGGTCACTGAAGCTTTCTTT. This sequence encodes CASTRQGTVTEAFF.

V is TRBV5-1 and J is TRBJ2-2; D might be TRBD1 (6 bases). Trimming cost V 4 bases and J 3 bases, with 13 bases left between them. Germline V CDR1 and CDR2: SGHRS, YFSETQ. This CDR3 region has 15 residues. The CDR3 bases are TGCGCCAGCAGCCGCGACAGGTTGGACACCGGGGAGCTGTTTTTT. The encoded protein is CASSRDRLDTGELFF. Using reference TRBV5-1 and TRBJ2-2 for the parts outside the CDR3, the full variable domain is KAGVTQTPRYLIKTRGQQVTLSCSPISGHRSVSWYQQTPGQGLQFLFEYFSETQRNKGNFPGRFSGRQFSNSRSEMNVSTLELGDSALYLCASSRDRLDTGELFFGEGSRLTVL.

V and J are TRBV18 and TRBJ2-7; TRBD1 aligns across 9 bases. The CDR3 covers 17 residues. Germline CDR1 and CDR2: KGHSH and LQKENI. V dropped 4 bases and J dropped 4; count of bases not matched to a gene: 14. CDR3 sequence: CASSQQSSQGARYEQYF. CDR3 nucleotides: TGTGCCAGCTCACAGCAATCATCACAGGGGGCGCGGTACGAGCAGTACTTC.

The J gene is TRBJ2-3, the V gene TRBV5-8, with D perhaps matching TRBD2 (7 bases). There are 15 residues in the CDR3. The germline V gene has CDR1 SGHTS and CDR2 YDEGEE. Trimming removed 4 bases at V and 2 bases at J, with 14 bases between. DNA of the CDR3: TGTGCCAGCAGCCTCGGGGGGCCACCCACAGATACGCAGTATTTT. This encodes CASSLGGPPTDTQYF.

A note on this clone: An end of the junction does not agree with germline; a read error may underlie this. This chain uses TRBV28 with TRBJ2-7; D gene unclear. Germline CDR1 MDHEN, CDR2 SYDVKM. The CDR3 is made up of 12 amino acids. The CDR3: CASSPNSHEQYF. In DNA, the CDR3 is TGTGCCAGCAGTCCGAACTCCCACGAGCAGTACTTC.

V and J are TRBV6-5 and TRBJ2-5; 7 nucleotides match TRBD1. From germline, CDR1 is MNHEY and CDR2 SVGAGI. CDR3 length: 15 residues. The V and J ends lost 4 bases and 9 bases, in that order; junction bases with no gene match: 14. This CDR3 reads CASSSPGTASGAQYF. The CDR3 DNA follows: TGTGCCAGCAGTTCCCCCGGGACAGCTAGTGGGGCCCAGTACTTC.

The gene calls are TRBV5-1 and TRBJ1-4; D not resolved. The CDR3 sequence is 15 residues long. Germline V gives CDR1 SGHRS, CDR2 YFSETQ. The V and J ends lost 0 bases and 0 bases respectively, with 6 bases between them. CDR3 nucleotide sequence: TGCGCCAGCAGCTTGGTCGCAGCAACTAATGAAAAACTGTTTTTT. It translates to CASSLVAATNEKLFF. The full variable domain, in which reference TRBV5-1 and TRBJ1-4 provide the parts outside the CDR3, is KAGVTQTPRYLIKTRGQQVTLSCSPISGHRSVSWYQQTPGQGLQFLFEYFSETQRNKGNFPGRFSGRQFSNSRSEMNVSTLELGDSALYLCASSLVAATNEKLFFGSGTQLSVL.

The chain recombines TRBV30 with TRBJ1-4, with TRBD1 matching 7 bases. The J segment lost 7 bases and the V segment lost 4 bases, leaving 6 bases of the junction unmatched. The CDR3 is 13 amino acids. Germline CDR1 reads GTSNPN; CDR2 reads SVGIG (reference sequence). The CDR3 DNA sequence: TGTGCCTGGAATAAAGGGGGCTTTGAAAAACTGTTTTTT. Translated: CAWNKGGFEKLFF.

This chain connects TRBV28 to TRBJ1-1, with D perhaps TRBD1 (5 bases). The CDR3 totals 16 residues. Germline V gives CDR1 MDHEN, CDR2 SYDVKM. Trimming stripped 5 bases from V and 4 bases from J, with 20 bases between. The CDR3 loop is CASSRYPGRRGTEAFF. The CDR3 nucleotides read TGTGCCAGCAGTCGTTACCCGGGACGGCGGGGCACTGAAGCTTTCTTT.